The rows below give T cell receptor beta chains drawn from one sample of a study of T cells after yellow fever vaccination. MiXCR, run by TCRdb on the 5' RACE reads, gives a single entry per CDR3 protein. The sample yields 600,000 to 750,000 distinct CDR3 sequences, 9% to 15% seen once. The sequencing used PBMCs, collected on the day of the yellow fever booster vaccination. The receptors come from a man aged 25-45 years who received the YFV17D yellow fever vaccine. Both conserved end residues are part of each CDR3. D genes are given only for firm matches. Clone size appears in some rows only: once, few, many, or a class for an expanded clone.

d_call: -; v_call: TRBV15; j_call: TRBJ2-1; clone_size: few; cdr3_nt: TGTGCCACCAGCAGAGATAGCCAGGAAGGATTCAACTACAATGAGCAGTTCTTC; cdr3_aa: CATSRDSQEGFNYNEQFF
d_call: -; v_call: TRBV6-5; j_call: TRBJ2-2; clone_size: few; cdr3_nt: TGTGCCAGCAGTTACTCAGGGAACACCGGGGAGCTGTTTTTT; cdr3_aa: CASSYSGNTGELFF
d_call: TRBD2; v_call: TRBV12-3/TRBV12-4; j_call: TRBJ2-1; clone_size: few; cdr3_nt: TGTGCCAGCAGCGAACTAGCGGCCAATGAGCAGTTCTTC; cdr3_aa: CASSELAANEQFF
d_call: -; v_call: TRBV4-3; j_call: TRBJ1-6; clone_size: -; cdr3_nt: TGCGCCAGCAGCCACAGACCCCGGCAGGGCCTTTCACCCCTCCACTTT; cdr3_aa: CASSHRPRQGLSPLHF
d_call: -; v_call: TRBV5-6; j_call: TRBJ2-2; clone_size: -; cdr3_nt: TGTGCCAGCAGCCCACCCGGGATCTCGAACACCGGGGAGCTGTTTTTT; cdr3_aa: CASSPPGISNTGELFF
d_call: -; v_call: TRBV5-1; j_call: TRBJ1-2; clone_size: few; cdr3_nt: TGCGCCAGCAGTACGGCAGGGTTAAACTATGGCTACACCTTC; cdr3_aa: CASSTAGLNYGYTF
d_call: -; v_call: TRBV5-5; j_call: TRBJ2-1; clone_size: -; cdr3_nt: TGTGCCAGCAGCCTGGAGGGGGGAGGGGGCAATGAGCAGTTCTTC; cdr3_aa: CASSLEGGGGNEQFF
d_call: -; v_call: TRBV6-5; j_call: TRBJ2-7; clone_size: many; cdr3_nt: TGTGCCAGCAGTTACCTCACAGGCTCCTACGAGCAGTACTTC; cdr3_aa: CASSYLTGSYEQYF
d_call: TRBD1; v_call: TRBV2; j_call: TRBJ2-2; clone_size: many; cdr3_nt: TGTGCCAGCACTTCGACAGGGCGAGGGACCGGGGAGCTGTTTTTT; cdr3_aa: CASTSTGRGTGELFF
d_call: TRBD1; v_call: TRBV20-1; j_call: TRBJ2-7; clone_size: -; cdr3_nt: TGCAGTGCTAGAGATTGGGACAGTGGGCTGGGCTACGAGCAGTACTTC; cdr3_aa: CSARDWDSGLGYEQYF
d_call: -; v_call: TRBV30; j_call: TRBJ1-1; clone_size: -; cdr3_nt: TGTGCCTGGAGTGTCAGGAACACTGAAGCTTTCTTT; cdr3_aa: CAWSVRNTEAFF